The entry below describes one T cell receptor beta chain. The CDR3 has 17 residues. The germline gives CDR1 ENHRY, CDR2 SYGVKD. Losses at the gene ends were 4 bases for V and 3 bases for J; bases not matched to a gene: 15. The sample belongs to a study of shared clonotypes between healthy human individuals. Naivety among CD8 cells was defined by CD45RO negativity and positive CCR7 selection, thereby excluding terminally differentiated effector memory CD45RA+ cells. Genomic DNA from each subset was divided evenly over several immunoSEQ plates. Repertoires were generated with immunoSEQ multiplex PCR, while TCRdb's copy carries only in-frame clones and drops some. The table records approximately 1.9 million clones, around 95% of them present only once.

What was sequenced was naive CD8+ T cells from PBMCs. V and J are TRBV10-3 and TRBJ2-7, with 7 bases matching TRBD2. This TCR was sampled from a man younger than 35 in good health. Some clones in this sample may be carry-over from other donors' samples. CDR3 loop: CAISGASGGHGDYEQYF. DNA for the CDR3: TGTGCCATCAGTGGTGCTAGCGGCGGTCACGGGGACTACGAGCAGTACTTC.